Presented here are 16 T cell receptor beta chains from one specimen sequenced in a study of early T cells in non-severe SARS-CoV-2 infection. From the 5' RACE reads, TCRdb called clonotypes with MiXCR, one entry per CDR3 protein. The sample contains just under 65,000 distinct CDR3 sequences, about an eighth of which appear only once. Sequencing input: whole blood. All receptors derive from an adult who was a healthcare worker with PCR-confirmed SARS-CoV-2 infection or an uninfected control (not recorded which).

The table lists this clonotype with a few counts. The chain couples TRBV5-4 to TRBJ2-2; weak D call: TRBD1 (6 bases). The CDR3 is made up of 16 amino acids. V was pared by 0 bases and J by 8 bases, with 17 bases between. The germline V gene has CDR1 SGHNT and CDR2 YYREEE (reference sequence). The CDR3 DNA is TGTGCCAGCAGCTTGGCCGGGACAACGACGGCGGGGGAGCTGTTTTTT. The encoded protein is CASSLAGTTTAGELFF.

This clonotype has more than one count but fewer than ten. The CDR3 DNA reads TGTGCCACCCAGACAGGGTTTGACACTGAAGCTTTCTTT. As protein: CATQTGFDTEAFF. The chain employs TRBV6-5 and TRBJ1-1; 7 positions match TRBD1. J lost 3 bases, V lost 10 bases, and 8 bases had no gene match. The CDR3 contains 13 residues. From germline, CDR1 is MNHEY and CDR2 SVGAGI.

V gene TRBV18 combines with J gene TRBJ2-1; tentative D call: TRBD2 (6 bases). The CDR3 has 14 amino acids. Trimming pared 8 bases from V and 10 bases from J, leaving 21 bases between. Germline CDR1 reads KGHSH; CDR2 reads LQKENI. The CDR3 DNA reads as TGTGCCAGCACCCCTTCCGGGGATGGGAGGGAGCAGTTCTTC. Translated: CASTPSGDGREQFF.

This clonotype was seen ten or more times. The J gene is TRBJ2-7, the V gene TRBV7-8; TRBD2 agrees at 11 bases. V trimming: 5 bases; J trimming: 2 bases; junction bases outside the gene matches: 8. The CDR3 has 16 amino acids. CDR1 and CDR2 from the germline V gene are SGHVS and FQNEAQ. The CDR3 here is CASSQPLAGETYEQYF. The DNA for the CDR3 is TGTGCCAGCAGCCAACCACTAGCGGGGGAGACCTACGAGCAGTACTTC.

This clonotype occurred a few times. The CDR3 DNA sequence: TGCAGCGTTGAGAGCAGGAACACTGAAGCTTTCTTT. Translating it yields CSVESRNTEAFF. This sequence joins TRBV29-1 and TRBJ1-1; no definite D call. V lost 3 bases and J 1 base, leaving 6 bases between the germline ends. Germline V gene data show CDR1 as SQVTM and CDR2 as ANQGSEA. The CDR3 covers 12 residues.

The chain recombines TRBV7-9 with TRBJ1-3, with 7 bases matching TRBD1. Trimming took 6 bases from V and 2 from J; bases not matched to a gene: 4. The CDR3 spans 14 residues. From germline, CDR1 is SEHNR and CDR2 FQNEAQ (reference sequence). CDR3 residues: CASSSTGAGNTIYF. The CDR3 DNA reads as TGTGCCAGCAGTTCAACAGGGGCTGGAAACACCATATATTTT.

This clonotype was seen more than once but under ten times. The chain combines TRBV12-3 or TRBV12-4 with TRBJ1-1; no clear D. This CDR3 is built from 12 residues. V lost 3 bases to trimming and J lost 5 bases, with 7 bases between them. CDR3 residues: CASSFLGTEAFF. The CDR3 DNA reads as TGTGCCAGCAGTTTCCTCGGTACTGAAGCTTTCTTT.

This clonotype was observed a few times. This rearrangement joins TRBV7-2 to TRBJ1-1; D gene ambiguous. Per germline, CDR1 SGHTA and CDR2 FQGNSA. Trimming shortened V by 5 bases and J by 7 bases, and 8 bases separated the two germline ends. The CDR3 has 11 residues. This chain's CDR3 is CASSRRFEAFF. Here the CDR3 DNA reads TGTGCCAGCAGCCGACGTTTTGAAGCTTTCTTT.

This clonotype was observed many times. The gene calls are TRBV7-9 and TRBJ2-3; D perhaps matches TRBD1 (6 bases). Germline loops: CDR1 SEHNR, CDR2 FQNEAQ (reference sequence). CDR3 length: 15 amino acids. Trimming removed 3 bases at V and 1 base at J, with 11 bases between. The CDR3: CASSLGAVGTDTQYF. The CDR3 DNA is TGTGCCAGCAGCTTGGGGGCTGTGGGCACAGATACGCAGTATTTT.

The chain is built from TRBV6-2 or TRBV6-3 and TRBJ2-7; no firm D call. Trimming cost V 0 bases and J 5 bases, with 8 bases left between them. This CDR3 spans 13 amino acids. Germline values: CDR1 MNHEY, CDR2 SVGEGT. The CDR3 coding sequence is TGTGCCAGCAGTTACTCGAGTAATCACGAGCAGTACTTC. It encodes CASSYSSNHEQYF.

The chain joins TRBV3-1 to TRBJ2-3; TRBD2 matches at 9 bases. CDR3 length: 16 amino acids. CDR1 is LGHDT, CDR2 YNNKEL, per germline (reference sequence). After removal of 4 bases from V and 5 bases from J, the junction contained 10 bases not matched to a gene. Here the CDR3 reads CASSPRVAGVLDTQYF. The CDR3 DNA follows: TGTGCCAGCAGCCCCCGGGTAGCGGGGGTTCTAGATACGCAGTATTTT.

This clonotype was detected ten times or more. The rearrangement uses TRBV5-1 and TRBJ1-1, with D unresolved. Germline CDR1 SGHRS, CDR2 YFSETQ. The CDR3 is 14 residues long. Trimming cost V 0 bases and J 6 bases, with 12 bases left between them. The CDR3 loop is CASSLGGFNAEAFF. CDR3 in DNA: TGCGCCAGCAGCTTGGGCGGGTTTAACGCTGAAGCTTTCTTT.

This clonotype was observed a handful of times. The chain combines TRBV20-1 with TRBJ2-2, with 7 bases that match TRBD1. Germline trimming cut 3 bases from V and 3 bases from J; bases unmatched to any gene: 7. CDR3 length equals 15 residues. Germline loops: CDR1 DFQATT, CDR2 SNEGSKA (reference sequence). The CDR3 reads CSARKTGWDTGELFF. CDR3 nucleotide sequence: TGCAGTGCTAGGAAGACAGGGTGGGACACCGGGGAGCTGTTTTTT.

In its sample, this clonotype was seen many times. The chain employs TRBV29-1 and TRBJ2-5; no reliable D call. V lost 4 bases and J 4 bases, leaving 7 bases between the germline ends. The germline CDR1 and CDR2 sequences are SQVTM and ANQGSEA. CDR3 length: 11 residues. The CDR3 sequence: CSVVRVETQYF. The DNA of the CDR3 is TGCAGCGTTGTTAGGGTAGAGACCCAGTACTTC.

A word on this clonotype: The conserved phenylalanine or tryptophan is not found at the CDR3 terminus, so this likely reflects a read error. The gene calls are TRBV20-1 and TRBJ2-3, with 9 bases aligning to TRBD1. The CDR3 has 15 residues. With 6 bases clipped from V and 4 bases from J, the junction kept 11 bases outside the gene matches. The V gene's germline CDR1 is DFQATT and CDR2 SNEGSKA (reference sequence). CDR3 amino acids: CSASPGQGLADTQYV. The CDR3 DNA reads as TGCAGTGCGTCGCCGGGACAGGGACTCGCAGATACGCAGTATGTT.

The table lists this clonotype with a few counts. J is TRBJ2-7 and V is TRBV5-4; 7 nucleotides agree with TRBD1. Germline CDR1 is SGHNT and CDR2 is YYREEE (reference sequence). With V trimmed by 4 bases and J by 2 bases, 12 bases remained unmatched. The CDR3 totals 16 residues. Here the CDR3 reads CASSPGNRGSPYEQYF. CDR3 bases: TGTGCCAGCAGCCCTGGGAACAGGGGATCACCCTACGAGCAGTACTTC. The whole variable domain, filled in from reference TRBV5-4 and TRBJ2-7, reads ETGVTQSPTHLIKTRGQQVTLRCSSQSGHNTVSWYQQALGQGPQFIFQYYREEENGRGNFPPRFSGLQFPNYSSELNVNALELDDSALYLCASSPGNRGSPYEQYFGPGTRLTVT.